Below are 10 T cell receptor beta chains sequenced from a single sample in a study of CD8 T cells in Susac syndrome. cDNA came from approximately 0.5 to 1 ug RNA primed by random hexamers. TCRdb analysed the immunoSEQ multiplex PCR reads with MiXCR anew, one entry per CDR3 protein. The sample holds 77,000 or so distinct CDR3 sequences, about 93% seen once. The sequenced sample was CD4+ T cells from PBMCs. These TCRs come from a human donor with Susac syndrome.

CDR3 DNA: TGCAGCGTTACCAATGGCTTCGGGACTACCAGGAGCACAGATACGCAGTATTTT. Residues: CSVTNGFGTTRSTDTQYF. The V gene is TRBV29-1, the J gene TRBJ2-3, with 7 nucleotides matching TRBD2. V trimming: 5 bases; J trimming: 0 bases; junction bases outside the gene matches: 17. The CDR3 loop spans 18 amino acids. Germline lookup yields CDR1 SQVTM and CDR2 ANQGSEA.

The J gene is TRBJ1-5, the V gene TRBV6-1; D gene ambiguous. The ends were cut back, 7 bases at V and 0 bases at J, with 13 bases in the middle. The length of the CDR3 is 15 residues. Germline V gene data show CDR1 as MNHNS and CDR2 as SASEGT. CDR3 residues: CASKYGDYSNQPQHF. The CDR3 DNA reads as TGTGCCAGCAAATACGGGGATTATAGCAATCAGCCCCAGCATTTT.

V usage is TRBV7-2 and J usage is TRBJ2-5; 7 bases agree with TRBD1. The V segment lost 5 bases and the J segment 2 bases; nucleotides outside the gene matches: 5. Germline V gene sequence: CDR1 SGHTA, CDR2 FQGNSA. The CDR3 loop spans 14 amino acids. The CDR3 bases are TGTGCCAGCAGCCGATCGGGACAGCAAGAGACCCAGTACTTC. It specifies CASSRSGQQETQYF. Combining the CDR3 with reference TRBV7-2 and TRBJ2-5 gives the whole variable domain GAGVSQSPSNKVTEKGKDVELRCDPISGHTALYWYRQSLGQGLEFLIYFQGNSAPDKSGLPSDRFSAERTGGSVSTLTIQRTQQEDSAVYLCASSRSGQQETQYFGPGTRLLVL.

This chain joins TRBV28 and TRBJ1-1; maybe TRBD1 (6 bases). The germline V gene encodes CDR1 MDHEN and CDR2 SYDVKM. The CDR3 loop spans 14 amino acids. Trimming removed 6 bases from V and 10 bases from J, with 21 bases in between. CDR3 nucleotide sequence: TGTGCCAGCAGCTTGCAGGGGTACCCAGGGACAGCTTTCTTT. Translated, it gives CASSLQGYPGTAFF.

The rearrangement links TRBV5-4 to TRBJ2-3, with 7 bases aligning to TRBD1. Germline-derived CDR1 and CDR2 are SGHNT and YYREEE (reference sequence). This CDR3 comprises 15 residues. The trim removed 4 bases at V and 0 bases at J, leaving 5 bases unmatched. Here the CDR3 reads CASSGTDRSTDTQYF. CDR3 DNA: TGTGCCAGCAGCGGGACGGACAGGAGCACAGATACGCAGTATTTT.

The gene calls are TRBV20-1 and TRBJ2-5; 13 nucleotides align to TRBD2. The CDR3 is 18 amino acids. Germline CDR1 and CDR2: DFQATT and SNEGSKA (reference sequence). Trimming removed 0 bases from V and 5 bases from J; junction bases left unmatched: 12. The CDR3 sequence is CSARDLVTSGRAGETQYF. For the CDR3, the DNA is TGCAGTGCTAGAGATTTGGTTACTAGCGGGAGGGCCGGGGAGACCCAGTACTTC.

J is TRBJ1-2 and V is TRBV29-1, with D maybe TRBD1 (6 bases). The V end was cut by 3 bases, the J end by 2 bases, with 10 bases between. Germline assignment: CDR1 SQVTM and CDR2 ANQGSEA. The CDR3 extends over 13 amino acids. The CDR3 reads CSVETGENYGYTF. CDR3 coding DNA: TGCAGCGTTGAGACAGGCGAAAACTATGGCTACACCTTC.

V gene TRBV15 combines with J gene TRBJ2-7; possible D gene TRBD2, 6 bases. With 0 bases removed from V and 3 bases from J, the gap between germline ends came to 9 bases. The CDR3 consists of 14 residues. CDR1 is LNHNV, CDR2 YYDKDF, per germline (reference sequence). DNA for the CDR3: TGTGCCACCAGCAGAGATTGGAGGGGCTACGAGCAGTACTTC. This codes for CATSRDWRGYEQYF. The full variable domain, in which reference TRBV15 and TRBJ2-7 provide the parts outside the CDR3, is DAMVIQNPRYQVTQFGKPVTLSCSQTLNHNVMYWYQQKSSQAPKLLFHYYDKDFNNEADTPDNFQSRRPNTSFCFLDIRSPGLGDTAMYLCATSRDWRGYEQYFGPGTRLTVT.

The DNA of the CDR3 is TGCAGTGCTAGAGATCTCAGACTAGCGCCCCTTTCCTACGAGCAGTACTTC. Protein product: CSARDLRLAPLSYEQYF. This chain joins TRBV20-1 and TRBJ2-7; 8 bases line up with TRBD2. Unmatched junction bases numbered 11, after V lost 0 bases and J lost 1 base. The CDR3 has 17 residues. Germline CDR1 and CDR2: DFQATT and SNEGSKA (reference sequence).

The V call is TRBV30, the J call TRBJ2-1; TRBD2 matches 9 bases. CDR3 size: 14 residues. With 4 bases clipped from V and 4 bases from J, the junction kept 5 bases outside the gene matches. The germline V gene has CDR1 GTSNPN and CDR2 SVGIG (reference sequence). The CDR3 DNA reads as TGTGCCTGGAATCGGCTAGCGGGATACAATGAGCAGTTCTTC. Residues: CAWNRLAGYNEQFF.